This is a list of T cell receptor beta chains from one sample in a study of beta chain features in type 1 diabetes. Clones were sequenced by immunoSEQ multiplex PCR, and TCRdb holds only the in-frame ones, with some missing. Among some 25,000 clones listed, roughly three fifths were seen once. Sequenced material: Tregs from blood. Receptor source: a woman younger than 30 with type 1 diabetes. The CDR3 runs from the conserved cysteine through the conserved F or W.

v_call cdr3_length cdr3_aa
TRBV2 15 CASRPDTGAKNIQYF
TRBV6-1 16 CASSDRLAGRTYEQYF
TRBV19 13 CASRNRGSTEAFF
TRBV27 13 CASRRTGTMSYTF
TRBV12-5 15 CASGLGVTSTDTQYF
TRBV28 15 CASSFRPGPNQPQHF
TRBV9 13 CASRAANTGELFF
TRBV11-3 16 CASSSQGQEIYNEQFF
TRBV19 13 CASSSGRAGELFF
TRBV6-5 14 CASSSQDGTYEQYF